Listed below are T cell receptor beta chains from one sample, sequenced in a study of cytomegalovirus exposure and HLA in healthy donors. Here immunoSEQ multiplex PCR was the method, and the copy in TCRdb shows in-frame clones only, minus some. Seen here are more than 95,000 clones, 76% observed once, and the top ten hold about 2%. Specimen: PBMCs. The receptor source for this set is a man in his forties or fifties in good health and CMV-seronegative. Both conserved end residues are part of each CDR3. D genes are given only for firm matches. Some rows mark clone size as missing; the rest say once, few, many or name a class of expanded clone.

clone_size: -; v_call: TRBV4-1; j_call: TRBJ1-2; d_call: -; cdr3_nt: TGCGCCAGCAGCCAAGATCGAGGGATTGGAAGGTATGGCTACACCTTC; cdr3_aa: CASSQDRGIGRYGYTF
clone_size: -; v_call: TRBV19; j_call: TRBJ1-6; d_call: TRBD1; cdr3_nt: TGTGCCAGTAGTATTAAGGGACAGGGGGCGCGGGGATCACCCCTCCACTTT; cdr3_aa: CASSIKGQGARGSPLHF
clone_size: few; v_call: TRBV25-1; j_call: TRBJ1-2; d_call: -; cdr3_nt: TGTGCCAGCAGCGGGGGGCAGGGAATATATGGCTACACCTTC; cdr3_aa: CASSGGQGIYGYTF
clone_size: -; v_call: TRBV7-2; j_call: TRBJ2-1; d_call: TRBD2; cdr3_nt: TGTGCCAGCAGCTTAGGTCGGGGGGGATACAATGAGCAGTTCTTC; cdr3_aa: CASSLGRGGYNEQFF
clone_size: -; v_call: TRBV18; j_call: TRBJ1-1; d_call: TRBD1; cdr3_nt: TGTGCCAGCTCACCCTCAACAGGGGGGGAAGAAGCTTTCTTT; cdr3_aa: CASSPSTGGEEAFF
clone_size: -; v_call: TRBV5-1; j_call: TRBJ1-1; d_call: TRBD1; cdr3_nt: TGCGCCAGCGGTGTCGTCGGACAGGGGGCCGCTGAAGCTTTCTTT; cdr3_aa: CASGVVGQGAAEAFF
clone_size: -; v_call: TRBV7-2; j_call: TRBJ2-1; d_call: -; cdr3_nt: TGTGCCAGCAGCTTTTTAGGGGGTCTAGGGGATGAGCAGTTCTTC; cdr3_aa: CASSFLGGLGDEQFF
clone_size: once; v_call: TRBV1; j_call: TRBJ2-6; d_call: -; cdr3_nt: TGCACCAGCAGCCAGGGGAGCTCTGGGGCCAACGTCCTGACTTTC; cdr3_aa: CTSSQGSSGANVLTF
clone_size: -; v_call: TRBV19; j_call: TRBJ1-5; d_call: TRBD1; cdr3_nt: TGTGCCAGTGGGTATATCGGGACAGGAAACAATCAGCCCCAGCATTTT; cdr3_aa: CASGYIGTGNNQPQHF
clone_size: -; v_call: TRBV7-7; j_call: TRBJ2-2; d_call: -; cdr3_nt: TGTGCCAGCAGCTACTCCGTGATGGGGGGGCAGGGCGGGGAGCTGTTTTTT; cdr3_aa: CASSYSVMGGQGGELFF
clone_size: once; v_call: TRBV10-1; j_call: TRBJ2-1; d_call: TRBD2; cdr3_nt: TGCGCCAGCAGTGTCCCTAGCGGGGATCTATCCTCCTACAATGAGCAGTTCTTC; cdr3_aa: CASSVPSGDLSSYNEQFF
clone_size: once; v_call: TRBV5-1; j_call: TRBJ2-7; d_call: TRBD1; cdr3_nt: TGCGCCAGCAGCTTGTCTAGGACAGGGTTCGAGCAGTACTTC; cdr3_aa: CASSLSRTGFEQYF
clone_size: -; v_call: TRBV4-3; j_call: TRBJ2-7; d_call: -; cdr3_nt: TGCGCCAGCAGCCAAGATCTAGGCAGCTACGAGCAGTACTTC; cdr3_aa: CASSQDLGSYEQYF
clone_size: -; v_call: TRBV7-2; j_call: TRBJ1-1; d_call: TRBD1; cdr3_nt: TGTGCCAGCAGCCAGCCCAGGGGGCGTAACACTGAAGCTTTCTTT; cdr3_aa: CASSQPRGRNTEAFF
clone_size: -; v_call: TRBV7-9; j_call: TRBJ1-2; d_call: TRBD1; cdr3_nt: TGTTCCAGCAGCTCGACCGGGACAGGGGGCGCGACCTATGGCTACACCTTC; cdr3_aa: CSSSSTGTGGATYGYTF
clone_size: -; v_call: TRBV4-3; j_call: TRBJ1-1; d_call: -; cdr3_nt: TGCGCCAGCAGCCCACGTTTTGGTGCCAGTGAAGCTTTCTTT; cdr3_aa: CASSPRFGASEAFF
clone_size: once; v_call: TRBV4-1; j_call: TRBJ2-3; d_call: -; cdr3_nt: TGCGCCAGCAGCCAAGAGAGGAGGATATGGGATACGCAGTATTTT; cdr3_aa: CASSQERRIWDTQYF
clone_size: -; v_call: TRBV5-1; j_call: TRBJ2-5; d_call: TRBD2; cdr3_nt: TGCGCCAGCAGCTTGGGCCCAGCGGGGGGCCAAGAGACCCAGTACTTC; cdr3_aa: CASSLGPAGGQETQYF
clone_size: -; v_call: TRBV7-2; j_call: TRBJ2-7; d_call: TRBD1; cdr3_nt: TGTGCCAGCAGCTCGTTGGGACAGACCTACGAGCAGTACTTC; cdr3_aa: CASSSLGQTYEQYF
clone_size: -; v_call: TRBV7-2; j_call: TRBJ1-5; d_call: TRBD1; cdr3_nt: TGTGCCAGCAGCCCCAGGACAGGGCTGTGGGGCAATCAGCCCCAGCATTTT; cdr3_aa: CASSPRTGLWGNQPQHF
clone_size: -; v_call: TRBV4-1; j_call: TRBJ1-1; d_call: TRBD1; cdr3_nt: TGCGCCAGCAGCCGTGACAGGGGGGAGCCTGAAGCTTTCTTT; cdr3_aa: CASSRDRGEPEAFF
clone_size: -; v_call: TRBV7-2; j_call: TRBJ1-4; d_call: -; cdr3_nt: TGTGCCAGCAGCTTAGTGCCCCCACGGAGAGACGCAACTAATGAAAAACTGTTTTTT; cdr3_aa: CASSLVPPRRDATNEKLFF
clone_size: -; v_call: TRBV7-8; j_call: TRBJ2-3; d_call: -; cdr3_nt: TGTGCCAGCAGCTTAGGGGGGGAGGATACGCAGTATTTT; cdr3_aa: CASSLGGEDTQYF
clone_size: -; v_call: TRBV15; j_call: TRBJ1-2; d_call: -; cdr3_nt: TGTGCCACCAGCAGAGATGGGCAGGGCTATGGCTACACCTTC; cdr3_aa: CATSRDGQGYGYTF
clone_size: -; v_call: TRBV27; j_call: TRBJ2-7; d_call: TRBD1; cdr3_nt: TGTGCCAGCAGTTCGTACGGGACAGGGGAGTACGAGCAGTACTTC; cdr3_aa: CASSSYGTGEYEQYF
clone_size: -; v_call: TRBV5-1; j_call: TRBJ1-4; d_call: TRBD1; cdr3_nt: TGCGCCAGCCGACAGGGATCAAATGAAAAACTGTTTTTT; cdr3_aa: CASRQGSNEKLFF
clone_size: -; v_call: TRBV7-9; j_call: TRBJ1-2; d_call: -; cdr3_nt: TGTGCCAGCAGCCCGGGGTTTTATTCGGGCTGGAAAACTAACTATGGCTACACCTTC; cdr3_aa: CASSPGFYSGWKTNYGYTF
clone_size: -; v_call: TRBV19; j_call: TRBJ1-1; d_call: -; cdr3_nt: TGTGCCAGTAGTCTCCCGAGGGGGTGGACTGAAGCTTTCTTT; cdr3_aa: CASSLPRGWTEAFF
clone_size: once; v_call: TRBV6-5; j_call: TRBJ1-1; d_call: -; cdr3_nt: TGTGCCAGCAGAATTGGACAAACGAACACTGAAGCTTTCTTT; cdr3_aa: CASRIGQTNTEAFF
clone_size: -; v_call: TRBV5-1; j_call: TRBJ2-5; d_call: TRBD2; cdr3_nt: TGCGCCAGCAGCTTACAAGGGAGGGGAGCTCAAGAGACCCAGTACTTC; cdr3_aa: CASSLQGRGAQETQYF
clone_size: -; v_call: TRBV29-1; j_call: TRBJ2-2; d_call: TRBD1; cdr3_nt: TGCAGCGTTGGTGACAGGGCGAACACCGGGGAGCTGTTTTTT; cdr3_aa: CSVGDRANTGELFF
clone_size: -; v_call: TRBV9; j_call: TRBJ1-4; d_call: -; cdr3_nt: TGTGCCAGCAGCGCGCAGGGCAAGACTAATGAAAAACTGTTTTTT; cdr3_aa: CASSAQGKTNEKLFF
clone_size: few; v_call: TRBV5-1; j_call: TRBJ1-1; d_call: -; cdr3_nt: TGCGCCAGCAGCTTGACTCGGGACACTGAAGCTTTCTTT; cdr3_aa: CASSLTRDTEAFF
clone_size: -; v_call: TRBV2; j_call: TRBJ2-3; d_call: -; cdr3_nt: TGTGCCAGCAACTACTTATCGGATACGCAGTATTTT; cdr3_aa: CASNYLSDTQYF
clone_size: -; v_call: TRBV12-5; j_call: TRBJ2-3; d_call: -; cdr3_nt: TGTGCTAGTGGTTTAGAGGGATATACGCAGTATTTT; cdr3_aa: CASGLEGYTQYF
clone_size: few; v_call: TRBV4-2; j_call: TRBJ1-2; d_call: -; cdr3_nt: TGTGCCAGCAGCTTGAATCAGGCTAATGGCTACACCTTC; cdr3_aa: CASSLNQANGYTF